Listed below are T cell receptor beta chains from one sample, sequenced in a study of cytomegalovirus exposure and HLA in healthy donors. TCRdb's table, derived via immunoSEQ multiplex PCR, lists solely in-frame clones and lacks some. Here the sample spans under 400,000 clones, approximately 88% being singletons. The sequencing input was PBMCs. Source of these receptors: a man aged 25-45 years in good health and CMV-seronegative. Both conserved end residues are part of each CDR3. A D gene is named only where the DNA matches it firmly.

v_gene,j_gene,d_gene,CDR3aa,CDR3nt
TRBV6-5,TRBJ1-1,TRBD1,CATHRGLGAEAFF,TGTGCCACGCACAGGGGGCTAGGGGCTGAAGCTTTCTTT
TRBV7-9,TRBJ1-1,.,CASSSGMNTEAFF,TGTGCCAGCAGCTCGGGGATGAACACTGAAGCTTTCTTT
TRBV2,TRBJ2-7,TRBD1,CASSDGTGSYEQYF,TGTGCCAGCAGTGATGGGACAGGCTCCTACGAGCAGTACTTC
TRBV4-3,TRBJ2-1,TRBD1,CASSQGWDRAYNEQFF,TGCGCCAGCAGCCAAGGATGGGACAGGGCTTACAATGAGCAGTTCTTC
TRBV14,TRBJ1-3,.,CASSQAFRGRGNTIYF,TGTGCCAGCAGCCAAGCTTTCAGGGGCCGTGGAAACACCATATATTTT
TRBV7-7,TRBJ2-5,TRBD1,CASSSTGVRGETQYF,TGTGCCAGCAGCTCGACAGGGGTCAGGGGAGAGACCCAGTACTTC
TRBV7-2,TRBJ1-2,.,CAREDGDYGYTF,TGTGCCAGGGAGGACGGAGACTATGGCTACACCTTC
TRBV2,TRBJ1-5,.,CASSLGQSYSNQPQHF,TGTGCCAGCAGCTTAGGACAGTCCTATAGCAATCAGCCCCAGCATTTT
TRBV30,TRBJ1-5,.,CAWSVLGRNQPQHF,TGTGCCTGGAGTGTACTAGGAAGGAATCAGCCCCAGCATTTT
TRBV11-2,TRBJ1-3,.,CASSSDSFSGNTIYF,TGTGCCAGCAGCTCCGACAGCTTCTCTGGAAACACCATATATTTT